Shown below are 15 T cell receptor beta chains from a single sample sequenced in a study of neurological immune-mediated disorders. TCRdb fed the 5' RACE reads into MiXCR, producing one record per CDR3 protein. This sample yields over 11,000 distinct CDR3 sequences, of which 10% are seen a single time; under 30% belongs to the top ten. Sequencing used PBMCs. The receptors derive from a woman in her forties in good health.

In its sample, this clonotype was seen many times. The chain has TRBV5-1 and TRBJ2-1; 7 bases are a match to TRBD2. J was trimmed by 0 bases and V by 4 bases; bases with no gene match: 4. The CDR3 is 15 residues long. CDR1 and CDR2 (germline): SGHRS, YFSETQ. DNA for the CDR3: TGCGCCAGCAGCGGCGGGAGTTCCTCCTACAATGAGCAGTTCTTC. Residues: CASSGGSSSYNEQFF.

This clonotype was counted many times. J is TRBJ2-7 and V is TRBV27, with 7 bases that match TRBD1. V shed 8 bases, J shed 3 bases, and the junction held 7 bases outside the gene matches. The CDR3 has 13 residues. The germline CDR1 and CDR2 sequences are MNHEY and SMNVEV (reference sequence). The CDR3 DNA follows: TGTGCCAGCGGAAGGGGGCCCTACTACGAGCAGTACTTC. It codes for CASGRGPYYEQYF.

This clonotype occurred many times. This rearrangement joins TRBV5-5 to TRBJ2-3; a possible D gene is TRBD1 (6 bases). The CDR3 has 14 amino acids. CDR1 and CDR2 from the germline V gene are SGHKS and YYEKEE (reference sequence). Trimming took 7 bases from V and 1 from J, leaving 13 bases between them. Written as DNA, the CDR3 is TGTGCCAGCGTCCAGGGGAGAGGCACAGATACGCAGTATTTT. It is translated as CASVQGRGTDTQYF.

This clonotype appeared many times. This chain links TRBV20-1 with TRBJ1-2; D unclear. The V end lost 4 bases, the J end lost 4 bases, and 4 bases lay between the germline ends. The CDR3 is made up of 10 amino acids. The V gene's germline CDR1 is DFQATT and CDR2 SNEGSKA (reference sequence). CDR3 DNA sequence: TGCAGTGCTATAAGCTATGGCTACACCTTC. This encodes CSAISYGYTF.

This clonotype was detected ten times or more. The V gene is TRBV7-3, the J gene TRBJ2-2, with no clear D. CDR1 is SGHTA and CDR2 is FQGTGA in the germline V gene. This CDR3 comprises 13 residues. V shed 2 bases and J shed 6 bases, with 7 bases lying between them. In nucleotides, the CDR3 is TGTGCCAGCAGCTTAGGCCCGGCCGGGGAGCTGTTTTTT. This encodes CASSLGPAGELFF.

This clonotype was seen ten or more times. V and J are TRBV24-1 and TRBJ2-5; 8 bases map to TRBD2. The J segment lost 4 bases and the V segment lost 4 bases, leaving 7 bases of the junction unmatched. CDR3 length: 15 amino acids. Germline V gene data show CDR1 as KGHDR and CDR2 as SFDVKD. This CDR3 reads CATSEPGLAVETQYF. The CDR3 nucleotides are TGTGCCACCAGTGAACCCGGACTAGCTGTAGAGACCCAGTACTTC.

This clonotype was seen at least ten times. This chain uses TRBV10-3 with TRBJ2-3; a weak D match, TRBD1 (5 bases). CDR1 and CDR2 (germline): ENHRY, SYGVKD. Trimming pared 6 bases from V and 6 bases from J, leaving 16 bases between. The CDR3 spans 14 residues. CDR3 in DNA: TGTGCCATCAGCCTGATGGCAGGGATCGATACGCAGTATTTT. This codes for CAISLMAGIDTQYF.

This clonotype has at least ten counts. This CDR3 is CASSLQGIGEAFF. Written as DNA, the CDR3 is TGCGCCAGCAGCTTGCAGGGAATCGGCGAAGCTTTCTTT. The V and J genes are TRBV5-1 and TRBJ1-1; D is possibly TRBD1 (5 bases). This CDR3 region has 13 residues. Trimming took 1 base from V and 8 from J, leaving 12 bases between them. The germline V gene has CDR1 SGHRS and CDR2 YFSETQ.

J is TRBJ2-2 and V is TRBV19; possibly TRBD1 or TRBD2 for D (6 bases each). This CDR3 contains 15 residues. Germline-derived CDR1 and CDR2 are LNHDA and SQIVND (reference sequence). V was clipped by 10 bases and J by 0 bases, with 15 bases between them. The CDR3 region has the DNA TGTGCCACCCGTCCCGGGGGCCCGAACACCGGGGAGCTGTTTTTT. It translates to CATRPGGPNTGELFF. The complete variable domain, with remaining parts taken from reference TRBV19 and TRBJ2-2, reads DGGITQSPKYLFRKEGQNVTLSCEQNLNHDAMYWYRQDPGQGLRLIYYSQIVNDFQKGDIAEGYSVSREKKESFPLTVTSAQKNPTAFYLCATRPGGPNTGELFFGEGSRLTVL.

This sequence joins TRBV10-3 and TRBJ2-7; the match to TRBD2 covers 8 bases. Germline CDR1 is ENHRY and CDR2 is SYGVKD. CDR3 size: 12 residues. CDR3 in amino acids: CAAAGESYEQYF. DNA for the CDR3: TGTGCGGCAGCGGGAGAATCCTACGAGCAGTACTTC.

There are many counts of this clonotype. CDR3 protein: CASSQTQGWNEQFF. CDR3 sequence (DNA): TGTGCCAGCAGCCAAACACAGGGTTGGAATGAGCAGTTCTTC. The rearrangement joins TRBV11-1 to TRBJ2-1, with D tentatively TRBD1 (6 bases). The CDR3 runs 14 residues. Germline V CDR1 and CDR2: SGHAT, FQDESV (reference sequence). V was cut by 5 bases and J by 7 bases, with 15 bases left in between.

The sample holds many counts of this clonotype. This sequence joins TRBV5-1 and TRBJ2-5; 9 nucleotides align to TRBD1. CDR3 length: 15 amino acids. Trimming removed 0 bases from V and 7 bases from J; junction bases left unmatched: 7. Looked up from germline, CDR1 is SGHRS and CDR2 is YFSETQ. CDR3 nucleotide sequence: TGCGCCAGCAGCTTGGGCGCCCTGGACAGGGGGACCCAGTACTTC. It encodes CASSLGALDRGTQYF. The full variable domain, its missing parts supplied by reference TRBV5-1 and TRBJ2-5, is KAGVTQTPRYLIKTRGQQVTLSCSPISGHRSVSWYQQTPGQGLQFLFEYFSETQRNKGNFPGRFSGRQFSNSRSEMNVSTLELGDSALYLCASSLGALDRGTQYFGPGTRLLVL.

Many counts were recorded for this clonotype. J is TRBJ1-4 and V is TRBV6-5; the D gene is possibly TRBD1 (5 bases). Germline assignment: CDR1 MNHEY and CDR2 SVGAGI. This CDR3 has 14 amino acids. Trimming removed 4 bases from V and 0 bases from J, with 6 bases in between. Here the CDR3 reads CASSSTATNEKLFF. CDR3 coding DNA: TGTGCCAGCAGTTCGACAGCAACTAATGAAAAACTGTTTTTT.

This clonotype was observed many times. The rearrangement joins TRBV28 to TRBJ2-4; 12 bases align to TRBD2. V shed 6 bases, J shed 0 bases, and the junction held 9 bases outside the gene matches. The germline gives CDR1 MDHEN, CDR2 SYDVKM. The CDR3 is made up of 18 amino acids. The CDR3 sequence is CASSLGLAGTLAKNIQYF. CDR3 bases: TGTGCCAGCAGCCTCGGACTAGCGGGAACCTTAGCCAAAAACATTCAGTACTTC.

The table lists this clonotype with many counts. The CDR3 nucleotides read TGTGCCAGCACCGGAGACAGGGAAGCTTTCTTT. As protein: CASTGDREAFF. The chain links TRBV12-3 or TRBV12-4 to TRBJ1-1; D may be TRBD1 (6 bases). CDR3 size: 11 residues. The V and J ends lost 7 bases and 8 bases respectively, with 11 bases between them.